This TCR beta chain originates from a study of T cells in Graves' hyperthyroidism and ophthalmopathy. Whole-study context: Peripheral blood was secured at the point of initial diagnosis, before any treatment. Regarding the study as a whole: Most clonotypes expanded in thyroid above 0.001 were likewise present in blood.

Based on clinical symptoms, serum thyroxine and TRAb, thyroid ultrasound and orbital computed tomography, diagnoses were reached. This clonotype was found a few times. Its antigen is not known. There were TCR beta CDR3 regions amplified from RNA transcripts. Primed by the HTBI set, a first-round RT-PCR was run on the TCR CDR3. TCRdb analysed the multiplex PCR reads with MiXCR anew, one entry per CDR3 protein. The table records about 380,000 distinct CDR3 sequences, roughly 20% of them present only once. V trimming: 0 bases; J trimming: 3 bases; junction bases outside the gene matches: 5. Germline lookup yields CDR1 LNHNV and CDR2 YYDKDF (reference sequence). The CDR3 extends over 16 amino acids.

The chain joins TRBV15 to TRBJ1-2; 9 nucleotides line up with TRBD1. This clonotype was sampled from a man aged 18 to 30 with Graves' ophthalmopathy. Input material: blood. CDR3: CATSRDRQGGDYGYTF. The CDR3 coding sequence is TGTGCCACCAGCAGAGATCGACAGGGGGGCGACTATGGCTACACCTTC.